These 23 T cell receptor beta chains share one sample of origin, sequenced in a study of cytomegalovirus exposure and HLA in healthy donors. This PCR relied on a set of 60 Vbeta primers and 13 Jbeta primers. The method was immunoSEQ multiplex PCR; TCRdb's version includes in-frame clones alone and lacks a portion of them. The sample records 60,000 or so clones, 60% to 80% being singletons. The material sequenced was PBMCs. All receptors derive from a woman aged 35 to 49 in good health and CMV-seropositive.

The rearrangement uses TRBV7-2 and TRBJ2-7, with TRBD2 identical over 11 bases. CDR1 is SGHTA, CDR2 FQGNSA, per germline. V lost 5 bases to trimming and J lost 3 bases; unmatched junction nucleotides: 6. CDR3 length: 15 residues. The CDR3 sequence is CASSPGTSGYYEQYF. CDR3 nucleotides: TGTGCCAGCAGCCCCGGGACTAGCGGCTACTACGAGCAGTACTTC.

The chain links TRBV2 to TRBJ1-5, with D perhaps TRBD1 (5 bases). CDR1 and CDR2 from the germline V gene are SNHLY and FYNNEI. Trimming left V 11 bases short and J 2 bases short, with 16 bases between. The CDR3 has 14 residues. In DNA, the CDR3 is TGTGCCTCCACGGGATCGGGGGGCAATCAGCCCCAGCATTTT. It encodes CASTGSGGNQPQHF.

V usage is TRBV6-5 and J usage is TRBJ2-1, with D maybe TRBD2 (6 bases). Germline CDR1 and CDR2: MNHEY and SVGAGI. The CDR3 spans 15 residues. The V end lost 2 bases, the J end lost 5 bases, and 13 bases lay between the germline ends. The CDR3 loop reads CASSYRAGRNNEQFF. CDR3 sequence (DNA): TGTGCCAGCAGTTACCGGGCGGGGCGAAACAATGAGCAGTTCTTC.

This sequence joins TRBV4-2 and TRBJ1-6; TRBD1 is a possible D gene (6 bases). Germline V gene sequence: CDR1 LGHNA, CDR2 YNFKEQ. The CDR3 has 15 residues. Trimming shortened V by 4 bases and J by 9 bases, and 16 bases separated the two germline ends. The CDR3 nucleotides read TGTGCCAGCAGCCTAGACGACAGGAAGGGTTCACCCCTCCACTTT. As protein: CASSLDDRKGSPLHF.

The gene calls are TRBV6-5 and TRBJ2-5; D gene uncertain. Trimming stripped 2 bases from V and 1 base from J, with 8 bases between. Germline V gene sequence: CDR1 MNHEY, CDR2 SVGAGI. There are 14 residues in the CDR3. Here the CDR3 DNA reads TGTGCCAGCAGTTACACCCCAGGCCAAGAGACCCAGTACTTC. It encodes CASSYTPGQETQYF.

The rearrangement uses TRBV4-3 and TRBJ2-1, with 13 positions matching TRBD2. The CDR3 extends over 16 amino acids. Germline V gene data show CDR1 as LGHNA and CDR2 as YSLEER. Trimming took 3 bases from V and 3 from J; bases not matched to a gene: 2. The CDR3 DNA is TGCGCCAGCAGCCAGGGACTAGCGGGGCTCTACAATGAGCAGTTCTTC. Protein product: CASSQGLAGLYNEQFF.

The chain uses TRBV19 and TRBJ2-5; the match to TRBD1 covers 7 bases. J gave up 2 bases and V 6 bases, and 3 bases lay outside the gene matches. The germline V gene has CDR1 LNHDA and CDR2 SQIVND (reference sequence). CDR3 size: 13 residues. CDR3: CASSGDRQETQYF. CDR3 in DNA: TGTGCCAGTAGCGGGGACAGACAAGAGACCCAGTACTTC.

The chain has TRBV7-9 and TRBJ2-7; D ambiguous. This CDR3 has 13 residues. CDR1 is SEHNR, CDR2 FQNEAQ, per germline (reference sequence). Trimming left V 5 bases short and J 2 bases short, with 10 bases between. The CDR3 region is CASSPRLTYEQYF. The CDR3 bases are TGTGCCAGCAGCCCTAGGTTGACCTACGAGCAGTACTTC.

V and J are TRBV7-8 and TRBJ1-1; 8 bases are shared with TRBD1. V shed 5 bases and J 5 bases; nucleotides not matched to a gene: 10. The V gene's germline CDR1 is SGHVS and CDR2 FQNEAQ. The CDR3 is 15 residues long. CDR3 coding DNA: TGTGCCAGCAGCCGCATAGAGACAGGGGAAACTGAAGCTTTCTTT. It yields the protein CASSRIETGETEAFF.

The CDR3 DNA reads TGCGCCAGCAGGATCGCAGCGGGGGGGAACAATGAGCAGTTCTTC. Protein: CASRIAAGGNNEQFF. The chain uses TRBV5-1 and TRBJ2-1; TRBD2 aligns across 10 bases. Germline V gene lookup returns CDR1 SGHRS and CDR2 YFSETQ. J gave up 5 bases and V 5 bases, and 7 bases lay outside the gene matches. CDR3 length equals 15 residues.

The chain carries TRBV12-5 and TRBJ2-3; 9 positions agree with TRBD2. The length of the CDR3 is 15 residues. The V and J ends lost 6 bases and 6 bases, in that order; junction bases with no gene match: 10. Germline V gene lookup returns CDR1 LGHNT and CDR2 FRNRAP. CDR3 residues: CASGLSGGRGDTQYF. CDR3 nucleotides: TGTGCTAGTGGGTTGAGCGGGGGGAGAGGTGATACGCAGTATTTT. Variable domain in full (rest from reference TRBV12-5 and TRBJ2-3): DARVTQTPRHKVTEMGQEVTMRCQPILGHNTVFWYRQTMMQGLELLAYFRNRAPLDDSGMPKDRFSAEMPDATLATLKIQPSEPRDSAVYFCASGLSGGRGDTQYFGPGTRLTVL.

The chain couples TRBV4-1 to TRBJ1-1; a possible D gene is TRBD1 (6 bases). V was cut by 3 bases and J by 3 bases, with 11 bases left in between. Germline values: CDR1 MGHRA, CDR2 YSYEKL. The CDR3 consists of 14 residues. The CDR3 DNA follows: TGCGCCAGCAGCCACCTTGAGGGGGACACTGAAGCTTTCTTT. Protein: CASSHLEGDTEAFF.

V and J are TRBV7-8 and TRBJ2-1; D gene ambiguous. CDR1 is SGHVS, CDR2 FQNEAQ, per germline. V was trimmed by 0 bases and J by 5 bases, leaving 5 bases between them. The CDR3 spans 13 residues. CDR3 amino acids: CASSLAQNNEQFF. CDR3 in DNA: TGTGCCAGCAGCTTAGCCCAGAACAATGAGCAGTTCTTC.

The V and J genes are TRBV4-3 and TRBJ1-6; 9 bases line up with TRBD1. Germline CDR1 reads LGHNA; CDR2 reads YSLEER. V was clipped by 0 bases and J by 2 bases; unmatched bases: 5. The CDR3 length is 18 residues. CDR3 sequence reads: CASSQDLDRGTYNSPLHF. CDR3 DNA sequence: TGCGCCAGCAGCCAAGATTTGGACAGGGGTACCTATAATTCACCCCTCCACTTT.

The chain links TRBV19 to TRBJ2-2; possibly TRBD1 for D (6 bases). This CDR3 spans 14 amino acids. Germline assignment: CDR1 LNHDA and CDR2 SQIVND (reference sequence). V was shortened by 4 bases and J by 5 bases, with 11 bases between the two germline ends. Here the CDR3 DNA reads TGTGCCAGTAGTACTGGCCAGGGGACCGGGGAGCTGTTTTTT. The encoded protein is CASSTGQGTGELFF.

This clone has just one count. This chain connects TRBV11-2 to TRBJ2-5; 10 bases match TRBD1. TRBJ2-7 matches the DNA end more closely, so the J call is doubtful. Germline V gene data show CDR1 as SGHAT and CDR2 as FQNNGV. CDR3 length: 14 residues. The CDR3 coding sequence is TGTGCCAGCAGCTTAGGGACAGGGGGCTACGAGCAGTACTTC. It is translated as CASSLGTGGYEQYF.

The gene calls are TRBV18 and TRBJ1-5; perhaps TRBD1 as D (6 bases). The CDR3 sequence is 19 residues long. Deletions cut 1 base from V and 0 bases from J, with 19 bases between. Germline CDR1 and CDR2: KGHSH and LQKENI. The CDR3 here is CASSPLAAGTTFSNQPQHF. The CDR3 DNA reads TGTGCCAGCTCACCACTCGCGGCAGGGACAACCTTTAGCAATCAGCCCCAGCATTTT.

The chain carries TRBV5-1 and TRBJ1-2; 9 bases are a match to TRBD1. V lost 1 base, J lost 8 bases, and 9 bases stayed unmatched. Germline V gene sequence: CDR1 SGHRS, CDR2 YFSETQ. The CDR3 spans 15 residues. CDR3 amino acids: CASSLIPGQGLGYTF. The CDR3 coding sequence is TGCGCCAGCAGCTTGATCCCGGGACAGGGTTTGGGCTACACCTTC.

The chain couples TRBV5-1 to TRBJ2-5, with D hard to call. CDR1 is SGHRS and CDR2 is YFSETQ in the germline V gene. The CDR3 spans 15 residues. V was trimmed by 5 bases and J by 1 base, leaving 15 bases between them. In DNA form, the CDR3 reads TGCGCCAGCAGTTTGTTGGGCACCACCCAAGAGACCCAGTACTTC. This sequence encodes CASSLLGTTQETQYF.

V gene TRBV5-8 combines with J gene TRBJ2-5, with 13 bases aligning to TRBD2. Trimming removed 0 bases from V and 5 bases from J; junction bases left unmatched: 10. The CDR3 spans 18 residues. In germline, CDR1 is SGHTS, CDR2 YDEGEE. The CDR3 DNA sequence: TGTGCCAGCAGCTTGGGACTAGCGGGGGGACTTCACTTTGAGACCCAGTACTTC. It yields the protein CASSLGLAGGLHFETQYF. The full variable domain, in which reference TRBV5-8 and TRBJ2-5 provide the parts outside the CDR3, is EAGVTQSPTHLIKTRGQQATLRCSPISGHTSVYWYQQALGLGLQFLLWYDEGEERNRGNFPPRFSGRQFPNYSSELNVNALELEDSALYLCASSLGLAGGLHFETQYFGPGTRLLVL.

A single count supports this clone. This chain joins TRBV6-1 and TRBJ1-3; D gene uncertain. This CDR3 is built from 14 residues. Trimming pared 4 bases from V and 4 bases from J, leaving 11 bases between. Germline V gene data show CDR1 as MNHNS and CDR2 as SASEGT. CDR3 nucleotide sequence: TGTGCCAGCAGTGCAGAGGCGCGGGGAAACACCATATATTTT. This sequence encodes CASSAEARGNTIYF.

This chain joins TRBV6-6 and TRBJ2-7; D gene uncertain. Germline values: CDR1 MNHNY, CDR2 SVGAGI (reference sequence). Trimming took 4 bases from V and 0 from J, leaving 7 bases between them. The CDR3 spans 13 residues. CDR3 nucleotides: TGTGCCAGCAGTTGGAGTTCCTCCTACGAGCAGTACTTC. As protein: CASSWSSSYEQYF.

This rearrangement joins TRBV5-4 to TRBJ1-2, with D perhaps TRBD1 (5 bases). The CDR3 is 14 amino acids. The V gene's germline CDR1 is SGHNT and CDR2 YYREEE (reference sequence). Trimming removed 1 base from V and 2 bases from J, with 9 bases in between. As DNA, the CDR3 is TGTGCCAGCAGCTTGCAGGGCTCCAACTATGGCTACACCTTC. Amino acids: CASSLQGSNYGYTF.